These 13 T cell receptor beta chains originate from one sample sequenced in a study of blood T cells in healthy people across ages. Next came a second PCR, run for about 7 to 12 cycles, which used a sample-barcoded 5' primer along with a J-beta primer mix. TCRdb passed the 5' RACE reads through MiXCR, listing each CDR3 protein once. The sample holds under 2,000,000 distinct CDR3 sequences, roughly 50% seen once. Input material: blood. The receptor set was obtained from a woman aged 40-49 years in good health.

This rearrangement joins TRBV7-2 to TRBJ2-1, with 12 nucleotides matching TRBD2. J gave up 7 bases and V 1 base, and 5 bases lay outside the gene matches. This CDR3 has 16 amino acids. The V gene's germline CDR1 is SGHTA and CDR2 FQGNSA. The CDR3 spells CASSLELAGGGNEQFF. Written as DNA, the CDR3 is TGTGCCAGCAGCTTAGAACTAGCGGGGGGTGGTAATGAGCAGTTCTTC.

The CDR3 region is CASSFPTTVVYTEAFF. As DNA, the CDR3 is TGTGCCAGCAGCTTCCCCACAACCGTGGTGTACACTGAAGCTTTCTTT. The V gene is TRBV7-2, the J gene TRBJ1-1, with no clear D. The CDR3 spans 16 residues. CDR1 and CDR2 (germline): SGHTA, FQGNSA. V lost 3 bases and J 3 bases, leaving 17 bases between the germline ends.

This chain joins TRBV20-1 and TRBJ2-3; D possibly corresponds to TRBD1 (7 bases). The germline CDR1 and CDR2 sequences are DFQATT and SNEGSKA (reference sequence). This CDR3 comprises 13 residues. V lost 6 bases and J lost 6, with 16 bases in between. For the CDR3, the DNA is TGCAGTGCCGAGGCGACAGGGAGGGATACGCAGTATTTT. This codes for CSAEATGRDTQYF.

This chain links TRBV9 with TRBJ1-2, with D perhaps TRBD1 (6 bases). The CDR3 extends over 11 amino acids. CDR1 is SGDLS, CDR2 YYNGEE, per germline. Trimming took 7 bases from V and 8 from J, leaving 12 bases between them. CDR3 region: CASGQGNGYTF. CDR3 nucleotide sequence: TGTGCCAGCGGTCAGGGGAACGGCTACACCTTC.

The chain employs TRBV5-5 and TRBJ2-1, with 12 bases matching TRBD2. The germline V gene encodes CDR1 SGHKS and CDR2 YYEKEE (reference sequence). V was pared by 5 bases and J by 3 bases, with 6 bases of the junction left unmatched. This CDR3 has 16 amino acids. CDR3 in amino acids: CASSQGTSGRYNEQFF. The CDR3, as DNA: TGTGCCAGCAGTCAAGGGACTAGCGGGCGCTACAATGAGCAGTTCTTC.

In its sample, this clonotype was seen a few times. The junction departs from germline at one end; a sequencing error may be responsible. The chain joins TRBV12-3 or TRBV12-4 to TRBJ2-4; D possibly matches TRBD1 or TRBD2 (5 bases each). This CDR3 comprises 17 residues. This chain's CDR3 is CASSLAGEWWGQSILYF. The CDR3 bases are TGTGCCAGCAGTTTAGCGGGAGAATGGTGGGGCCAATCCATTCTGTACTTC.

CDR3 region: CASSMGRANTEAFF. In nucleotides, the CDR3 is TGTGCCAGCAGCATGGGACGGGCGAACACTGAAGCTTTCTTT. V is TRBV21-1 and J is TRBJ1-1; the table's D call of TRBD1 was not tested on the DNA. TRBV21-1 is tagged as a pseudogene. The CDR3 length is 14 residues.

At least ten counts were recorded for this clonotype. The genes are TRBV29-1 and TRBJ2-7; D is possibly TRBD1 (5 bases). The CDR3 runs to 13 residues. Germline V gives CDR1 SQVTM, CDR2 ANQGSEA. Between the trimmed V and J ends, which lost 4 bases and 1 base, there was a span of 11 bases. CDR3 nucleotide sequence: TGCAGCGTTGCTCAGGGTAGGTCCTACGAGCAGTACTTC. Translated, it gives CSVAQGRSYEQYF.

The chain has TRBV29-1 and TRBJ2-3; possibly TRBD1 or TRBD2 for D (5 bases each). The ends were cut back, 4 bases at V and 2 bases at J, with 10 bases in the middle. The CDR3 is 13 amino acids. Germline CDR1 and CDR2: SQVTM and ANQGSEA. This chain's CDR3 is CSVAGRYTDTQYF. The CDR3 region has the DNA TGCAGCGTTGCGGGACGATACACAGATACGCAGTATTTT.

This chain links TRBV20-1 with TRBJ1-4; D unclear. This CDR3 has 14 residues. Trimming stripped 5 bases from V and 2 bases from J, with 12 bases between. The germline V gene encodes CDR1 DFQATT and CDR2 SNEGSKA (reference sequence). The chain's CDR3 is CSADSGETNEKLFF. The CDR3, as DNA: TGCAGTGCTGACTCGGGCGAGACTAATGAAAAACTGTTTTTT.

This clonotype came up a few times. The V call is TRBV11-2, the J call TRBJ2-7; D may be TRBD1 (6 bases). Germline lookup yields CDR1 SGHAT and CDR2 FQNNGV. The CDR3 runs 15 residues. V lost 0 bases and J lost 0, with 9 bases in between. CDR3 nucleotide sequence: TGTGCCAGCAGCTTAGATCAACAGGGCTCCTACGAGCAGTACTTC. Translated, it gives CASSLDQQGSYEQYF.

This clonotype was detected only a few times. The chain employs TRBV20-1 and TRBJ1-2, with 8 bases that match TRBD1. The CDR3 loop spans 12 amino acids. The germline gives CDR1 DFQATT, CDR2 SNEGSKA (reference sequence). V gave up 5 bases and J gave up 4 bases; unmatched junction bases: 3. CDR3 region: CSAWTGRYGYTF. CDR3 bases: TGCAGTGCTTGGACAGGGCGCTATGGCTACACCTTC.

V and J are TRBV6-5 and TRBJ2-7; perhaps TRBD1 as D (6 bases). V was cut by 5 bases and J by 6 bases, with 17 bases left in between. Germline loops: CDR1 MNHEY, CDR2 SVGAGI. The CDR3 contains 14 residues. CDR3 region: CASSRVDSSGEQYF. CDR3 coding DNA: TGTGCCAGCAGTCGGGTGGACAGTTCCGGCGAGCAGTACTTC.